This TCR beta chain emerged from a study of CD8 T cells in Susac syndrome. Reverse transcription of about 0.45 to 1 ug RNA was carried out with random hexamers. MiXCR was run by TCRdb on the immunoSEQ multiplex PCR reads, yielding one entry per CDR3 protein. The table shows approximately 220,000 distinct CDR3 sequences, with over 90% occurring only once. Sequencing of TCR beta was performed on blood CD8+ T cells and on blood CD4+ T cells. TEMRA cells were FACS-enriched and CD8+ and CD4+ T cells negatively isolated. The length of the CDR3 is 15 residues. Germline loops: CDR1 MNHEY, CDR2 SVGAGI. V was pared by 6 bases and J by 2 bases, with 16 bases between.

The gene calls are TRBV6-5 and TRBJ1-1; maybe TRBD1 (6 bases). The receptor comes from a human donor with multiple sclerosis. The material sequenced was CD4+ T cells from PBMCs. CDR3 nucleotide sequence: TGTGCCAGCAGCTGGGTCGGGACAAGAAACACTGAAGCTTTCTTT. It specifies CASSWVGTRNTEAFF.